This T cell receptor beta chain was found in a study of vaccination and CD4 T cells after COVID-19. Overall study context: Four females and six males made up the convalescents, with two Hispanic. A median of roughly 72 days (range 14 to 241) separated dose two from the taking of post-vaccine samples. Post-COVID samples were collected a median around 100 days following diagnosis, spanning 35 to 161.

Sequencing of DNA taken from cultured CD4+ T cells relied on the Oncomine TCR Beta short-read assay. One entry per CDR3 protein results from TCRdb running MiXCR on the PCR reads. Here the sample spans some 16,000 distinct CDR3 sequences, approximately 73% being singletons. As regards this clonotype: Its antigen is undetermined.

Looked up from germline, CDR1 is DFQATT and CDR2 is SNEGSKA (reference sequence). This CDR3 is 15 amino acids long. The V end lost 0 bases, the J end lost 1 base, and 11 bases lay between the germline ends. Indicated treatment: approximately 9-day PBMC culture with coronavirus spike peptide pools or control peptides (ViraFEST assay). What was sequenced was CD4+ T cells from blood, cultured in vitro. This receptor was identified in a human donor who had recovered from COVID-19. The chain carries TRBV20-1 and TRBJ2-3, with D hard to call. The CDR3 bases are TGCAGTGCTAGAGAGCCAGTTCAGGGCACAGATACGCAGTATTTT. Translation gives CSAREPVQGTDTQYF.